A single T cell receptor beta chain is shown here with its context. The table lists this clonotype with many counts. There is no known antigen for this receptor. No base quality information exists; no much larger clone differs at one position. This sample is drawn from a study. The reads were generated on an Illumina MiSeq. The public reads were run again by TCRdb, first through fastp at Q25 and then through MiXCR, and only productive beta chains were kept. Under each unique CDR3 protein, matching rows form one entry showing the most common genes and DNA. The sample table contains around 5,200 distinct CDR3 sequences; only one count was recorded for approximately 10% of them. Of the sample, roughly 5.2% falls within the top ten clones. The V and J ends are trimmed by 4 bases and 4 bases, leaving 17 bases between them. The CDR1 and CDR2 encoded by the germline V gene (reference sequence) are SGHNT and YYREEE. The CDR3 numbers 15 residues from cysteine through phenylalanine. CDR3 DNA is the only sequence kept; it has 45 bases, read in frame from the first base.

The source is a human donor with rheumatoid arthritis. The V gene is TRBV5-4 and the J gene is TRBJ2-5, and the D gene may be TRBD1, 7 bases matching. Sequencing was performed on CD4+ T cells from synovial fluid. In nucleotides, the sequence is TGTGCCAGCAGCGGATACAGGGGACTTGGAGAGACCCAGTACTTC. Translation gives CASSGYRGLGETQYF.